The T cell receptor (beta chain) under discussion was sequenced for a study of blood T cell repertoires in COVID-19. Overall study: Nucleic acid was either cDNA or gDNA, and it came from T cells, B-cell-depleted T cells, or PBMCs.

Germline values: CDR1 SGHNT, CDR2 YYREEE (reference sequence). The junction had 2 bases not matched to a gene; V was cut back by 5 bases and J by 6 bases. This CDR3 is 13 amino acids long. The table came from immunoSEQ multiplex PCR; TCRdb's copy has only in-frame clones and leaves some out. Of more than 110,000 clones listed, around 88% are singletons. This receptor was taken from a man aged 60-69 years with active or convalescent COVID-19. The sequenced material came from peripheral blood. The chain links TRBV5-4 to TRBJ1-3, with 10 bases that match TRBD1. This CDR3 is CASSRQGANTIYF. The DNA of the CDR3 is TGTGCCAGCAGTCGACAGGGGGCAAACACCATATATTTT.